This T cell receptor (beta chain) was found in a study of T-cell memory formation after mild COVID-19. Regarding the study as a whole: Memory sampled before infection contained some responding clones, suggesting cross-reactive memory joined. A balance of CD4 and CD8 characterized clones contracting day 15 to 85, whereas later expanders leaned CD4+.

TCRdb processed the 5' RACE reads anew with MiXCR; each CDR3 protein has one entry. The table has 170,000 or so distinct CDR3 sequences, about a fifth seen once. As to this clonotype: The target antigen is unknown.

The J segment lost 5 bases and the V segment lost 1 base, leaving 8 bases of the junction unmatched. The CDR3 length is 14 residues. Per the germline V gene, CDR1 is DFQATT and CDR2 is SNEGSKA (reference sequence). The sample comprised PBMCs or a T cell subset sorted from them (not recorded which). The chain couples TRBV20-1 to TRBJ2-7, with 7 bases that match TRBD1. The TCR comes from an adult woman who had mild COVID-19 (a few samples of this study predate the infection). Cell type and time point are not known. The CDR3 DNA reads as TGCAGTGCTAGAGGACAGGGTCTAATCCACGAGCAGTACTTC. Translated, it gives CSARGQGLIHEQYF.